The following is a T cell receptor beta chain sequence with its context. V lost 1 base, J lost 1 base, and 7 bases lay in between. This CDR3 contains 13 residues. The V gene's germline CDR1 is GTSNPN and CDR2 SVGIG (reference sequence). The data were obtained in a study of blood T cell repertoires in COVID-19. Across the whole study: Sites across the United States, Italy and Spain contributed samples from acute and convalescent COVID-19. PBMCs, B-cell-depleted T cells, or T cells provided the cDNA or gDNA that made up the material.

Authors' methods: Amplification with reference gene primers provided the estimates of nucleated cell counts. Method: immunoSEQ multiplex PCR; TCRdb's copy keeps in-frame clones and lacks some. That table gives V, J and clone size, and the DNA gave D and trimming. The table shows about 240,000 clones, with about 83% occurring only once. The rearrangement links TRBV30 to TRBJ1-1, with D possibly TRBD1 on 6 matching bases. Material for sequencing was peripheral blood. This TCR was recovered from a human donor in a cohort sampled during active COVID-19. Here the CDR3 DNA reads TGTGCCTGGAGTGCAGGGGCGAACACTGAAGCTTTCTTT. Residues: CAWSAGANTEAFF.